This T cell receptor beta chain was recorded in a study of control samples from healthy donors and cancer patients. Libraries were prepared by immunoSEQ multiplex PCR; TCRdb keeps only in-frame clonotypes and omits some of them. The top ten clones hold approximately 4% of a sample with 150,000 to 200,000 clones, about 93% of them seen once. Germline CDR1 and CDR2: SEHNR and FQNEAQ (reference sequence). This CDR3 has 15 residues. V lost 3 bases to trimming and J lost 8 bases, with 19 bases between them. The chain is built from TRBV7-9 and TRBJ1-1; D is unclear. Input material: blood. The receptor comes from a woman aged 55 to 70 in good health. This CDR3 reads CASSFGNNTDTEAFF. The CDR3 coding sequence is TGTGCCAGCAGCTTTGGGAACAACACGGATACAGAAGCTTTCTTT.